Following are 14 T cell receptor beta chains from one sample sequenced in a study of cytomegalovirus exposure and HLA in healthy donors. In the PCR, 60 Vbeta and 13 Jbeta primers were used. Some clones are missing from TCRdb's copy, which holds only in-frame ones; the method was immunoSEQ multiplex PCR. The specimen's table records about 34,000 clones. The source material was PBMCs. These TCRs come from a woman in her 40s in good health and CMV-seropositive.

The chain combines TRBV30 with TRBJ1-3; D is perhaps TRBD1 (6 bases). Germline V lookup: CDR1 GTSNPN, CDR2 SVGIG (reference sequence). The CDR3 runs 14 residues. The V end was cut by 8 bases, the J end by 2 bases, with 16 bases between. CDR3 bases: TGTGCCGGACAGACAGGTTTGGCTGGAAACACCATATATTTT. Its protein product is CAGQTGLAGNTIYF.

The chain carries TRBV28 and TRBJ2-1, with D possibly matching TRBD2 (5 bases). The V and J ends lost 7 bases and 5 bases respectively, with 15 bases between them. In germline, CDR1 is MDHEN, CDR2 SYDVKM. The CDR3 contains 14 residues. This CDR3 reads CASIMGGPNNEQFF. The CDR3 DNA is TGTGCCAGCATAATGGGCGGGCCGAACAATGAGCAGTTCTTC.

This clone is called medium-sized based on its frequency. The chain has TRBV4-3 and TRBJ2-2; D remains unclear. V dropped 0 bases and J dropped 1 base, with 9 bases sitting between them. The CDR3 runs to 16 residues. Germline CDR1 is LGHNA and CDR2 is YSLEER. The CDR3 coding sequence is TGCGCCAGCAGCCAAGAGTCGACAAAGAACACCGGGGAGCTGTTTTTT. Protein sequence: CASSQESTKNTGELFF.

V gene TRBV7-2 combines with J gene TRBJ2-2; 7 bases align to TRBD1. The J segment lost 5 bases and the V segment lost 4 bases, leaving 7 bases of the junction unmatched. This CDR3 contains 15 residues. From germline, CDR1 is SGHTA and CDR2 FQGNSA. The CDR3 DNA reads TGTGCCAGCAGCTATCAGGACAGGATGACCGGGGAGCTGTTTTTT. Translated: CASSYQDRMTGELFF.

This chain links TRBV29-1 with TRBJ2-3; D is ambiguous. The V end was cut by 4 bases, the J end by 5 bases, with 4 bases between. Germline-derived CDR1 and CDR2 are SQVTM and ANQGSEA. CDR3 length equals 10 residues. CDR3 nucleotide sequence: TGCAGCGTTGCCAGAGATACGCAGTATTTT. Translated: CSVARDTQYF.

The genes are TRBV7-9 and TRBJ1-5, with TRBD1 as a possible D gene (5 bases). The CDR3 has 14 residues. V lost 0 bases and J 6 bases, leaving 9 bases between the germline ends. Germline lookup yields CDR1 SEHNR and CDR2 FQNEAQ (reference sequence). For the CDR3, the DNA is TGTGCCAGCAGCTTAGCGGGGGAGGCTCAGCCCCAGCATTTT. Protein sequence: CASSLAGEAQPQHF.

V gene TRBV9 combines with J gene TRBJ2-6; D possibly corresponds to TRBD1 (6 bases). The CDR3 covers 18 residues. Germline lookup yields CDR1 SGDLS and CDR2 YYNGEE. Trimming pared 0 bases from V and 0 bases from J, leaving 13 bases between. This chain's CDR3 is CASSVEQGPISGANVLTF. In DNA form, the CDR3 reads TGTGCCAGCAGCGTAGAGCAGGGGCCGATCTCTGGGGCCAACGTCCTGACTTTC.

The gene calls are TRBV9 and TRBJ1-3, with D maybe TRBD1 (6 bases). Trimming shortened V by 3 bases and J by 7 bases, and 14 bases separated the two germline ends. Looked up from germline, CDR1 is SGDLS and CDR2 is YYNGEE. This CDR3 is built from 14 residues. CDR3 sequence reads: CASSGPGQGNTIYF. CDR3 in DNA: TGTGCCAGCAGCGGCCCGGGACAAGGGAACACCATATATTTT.

The J gene is TRBJ2-1, the V gene TRBV7-9; TRBD2 matches at 7 bases. CDR3 length equals 18 residues. Germline assignment: CDR1 SEHNR and CDR2 FQNEAQ (reference sequence). With 5 bases clipped from V and 2 bases from J, the junction kept 15 bases outside the gene matches. The CDR3 DNA reads TGTGCCAGCAGCCCCGCCCATTTGGGGGGAGGGCCCTACAATGAGCAGTTCTTC. Its translation: CASSPAHLGGGPYNEQFF.

This rearrangement joins TRBV6-6 to TRBJ1-6, with D perhaps matching TRBD1 (5 bases). The V end was cut by 0 bases, the J end by 10 bases, with 13 bases between. Germline CDR1 is MNHNY and CDR2 is SVGAGI (reference sequence). The CDR3 extends over 15 amino acids. CDR3 nucleotides: TGTGCCAGCAGTTACTCTTCAGGGCCCGGGTCACCCCTCCACTTT. It is translated as CASSYSSGPGSPLHF.

The rearrangement uses TRBV5-4 and TRBJ2-4, with D tentatively TRBD2 (7 bases). The CDR3 sequence is 15 residues long. Germline V gene lookup returns CDR1 SGHNT and CDR2 YYREEE (reference sequence). V gave up 3 bases and J gave up 1 base, with 11 bases separating them. The CDR3 DNA reads as TGTGCCAGCAGCTCAGAGGGGGGGGCCAAAAACATTCAGTACTTC. It yields the protein CASSSEGGAKNIQYF.

This chain joins TRBV4-2 and TRBJ1-6, with a weak D call TRBD1 (5 bases). Germline lookup yields CDR1 LGHNA and CDR2 YNFKEQ. Trimming took off 0 bases at V and 5 bases at J, with 14 bases between the two ends. There are 17 residues in the CDR3. DNA of the CDR3: TGTGCCAGCAGCCAAGATCAGGCGGAGGGGAATAATTCACCCCTCCACTTT. It is translated as CASSQDQAEGNNSPLHF.

This sequence joins TRBV19 and TRBJ2-6; D gene ambiguous. This CDR3 spans 15 amino acids. Germline values: CDR1 LNHDA, CDR2 SQIVND (reference sequence). V was clipped by 7 bases and J by 0 bases, with 10 bases between them. The CDR3 bases are TGTGCCAGTAATACCGGTACCTCTGGGGCCAACGTCCTGACTTTC. Its translation is CASNTGTSGANVLTF.

CDR3 amino acids: CASSYQGYYGYTF. DNA of the CDR3: TGTGCCAGCAGTTACCAGGGTTACTATGGCTACACCTTC. The V call is TRBV6-5, the J call TRBJ1-2, with a tentative D call TRBD1 (5 bases). The CDR3 contains 13 residues. The V gene's germline CDR1 is MNHEY and CDR2 SVGAGI. V shed 2 bases and J shed 3 bases, with 7 bases lying between them.